This entry concerns a single TCR beta chain. This sample stems from a study of blood T cell repertoires in COVID-19. In the study overall: Both acute and convalescent COVID-19 samples were obtained from the United States, Italy and Spain. The analysed material was cDNA or gDNA that came from T cells, B-cell-depleted T cells, or PBMCs.

Repertoires were generated with immunoSEQ multiplex PCR, while TCRdb's copy carries only in-frame clones and drops some. Of 200,000 to 300,000 clones listed, about 87% are singletons. CDR1 LNHDA and CDR2 SQIVND come from the germline V gene (reference sequence). Losses at the gene ends were 2 bases for V and 1 base for J; bases not matched to a gene: 4. The CDR3 extends over 15 amino acids. This TCR was sampled from a man aged 55-75 years who had recovered from COVID-19. The V and J genes are TRBV19 and TRBJ1-1; TRBD1 matches at 7 bases. Sequencing input: peripheral blood. The CDR3 DNA follows: TGTGCCAGTAGTATAAGTCACAGGGGGAACACTGAAGCTTTCTTT. This gives the protein CASSISHRGNTEAFF.